One and the same sample provided the 9 T cell receptor beta chains below, sequenced in a study of patients and donors after allogeneic stem cell transplantation. TCRdb independently ran MiXCR on the RT-PCR reads; one entry per CDR3 protein. The sample records some 960,000 distinct CDR3 sequences, roughly 18% being singletons. The material sequenced was blood, either unsorted or a sorted T cell fraction (not recorded which). Receptors originate from a human donor who was either an allogeneic HSCT recipient or a stem cell or donor lymphocyte infusion donor (not recorded which). It is not recorded whose cells these are; they may come from a transplant donor.

The J gene is TRBJ2-2, the V gene TRBV4-3; D is perhaps TRBD2 (7 bases). The CDR3 is 16 amino acids. Germline CDR1 LGHNA, CDR2 YSLEER. V lost 0 bases, J lost 7 bases, and 15 bases lay in between. The CDR3 coding sequence is TGCGCCAGCAGCCAAGATCTGGGGGGGGCCCACGGGGAGCTGTTTTTT. Its protein product is CASSQDLGGAHGELFF.

This sequence joins TRBV20-1 and TRBJ1-4; no clear D. The CDR3 loop spans 11 amino acids. In germline, CDR1 is DFQATT, CDR2 SNEGSKA (reference sequence). Trimming left V 8 bases short and J 5 bases short, with 9 bases between. CDR3 protein: CSNYLNEKLFF. CDR3 nucleotides: TGCAGTAACTACTTAAATGAAAAACTGTTTTTT.

This clonotype was found a few times. CDR3: CASSPTSGAAGELFF. Written as DNA, the CDR3 is TGTGCCAGCAGCCCGACTAGCGGGGCGGCCGGGGAGCTGTTTTTT. V gene TRBV7-7 combines with J gene TRBJ2-2; 11 bases are a match to TRBD2. CDR1 and CDR2 from the germline V gene are SSHAT and FNYEAQ (reference sequence). With V trimmed by 5 bases and J by 6 bases, 5 bases remained unmatched. This CDR3 contains 15 residues.

The rearrangement uses TRBV4-2 and TRBJ1-2; TRBD1 agrees at 9 bases. CDR1 LGHNA and CDR2 YNFKEQ come from the germline V gene. With V trimmed by 0 bases and J by 8 bases, 7 bases remained unmatched. CDR3 size: 15 residues. CDR3 bases: TGTGCCAGCAGCCAAGATTGGGGACAGGGTCGAGGCTACACCTTC. Translating gives CASSQDWGQGRGYTF.

This clonotype has a handful of counts. The CDR3 is CASSLVQRLKYF. The DNA of the CDR3 is TGTGCCAGCAGCTTAGTCCAGCGGTTAAAGTACTTC. V usage is TRBV7-9 and J usage is TRBJ2-5; tentatively, D is TRBD2 (5 bases). Germline V gene lookup returns CDR1 SEHNR and CDR2 FQNEAQ (reference sequence). The CDR3 totals 12 residues. V lost 1 base and J 12 bases, leaving 12 bases between the germline ends.

The CDR3 DNA sequence: TGTGCCAGCAGTGCGGACAGGAAAGGAAACACCATATATTTT. Its translation: CASSADRKGNTIYF. The chain is built from TRBV6-1 and TRBJ1-3, with TRBD1 matching 7 bases. V lost 4 bases and J lost 4; bases outside the gene matches: 4. The CDR3 contains 14 residues. CDR1 and CDR2 from the germline V gene are MNHNS and SASEGT.

This clonotype came up a few times. The chain employs TRBV30 and TRBJ2-1, with D perhaps TRBD1 (5 bases). CDR1 is GTSNPN, CDR2 SVGIG, per germline (reference sequence). V was cut by 3 bases and J by 15 bases, with 15 bases left in between. The CDR3 length is 11 residues. CDR3 DNA sequence: TGTGCCTGGAGGACAACGACAGACTGGTTCTTC. Translation gives CAWRTTTDWFF.

The chain employs TRBV2 and TRBJ2-2, with D hard to call. CDR1 is SNHLY and CDR2 is FYNNEI in the germline V gene. This CDR3 is 13 amino acids long. V was shortened by 6 bases and J by 2 bases, with 7 bases between the two germline ends. The CDR3 region is CASRVGNTGELFF. The CDR3 coding sequence is TGTGCCAGCAGGGTGGGAAACACCGGGGAGCTGTTTTTT.

This clonotype was found a few times. The rearrangement links TRBV25-1 to TRBJ2-5; possibly TRBD2 for D (5 bases). Deletions cut 1 base from V and 4 bases from J, with 7 bases between. The CDR3 consists of 13 residues. CDR1 and CDR2 (germline): MGHDK, SYGVNS. This CDR3 is CASSELGGETQYF. The CDR3 nucleotides are TGTGCCAGCAGTGAATTAGGAGGAGAGACCCAGTACTTC. Drawing the rest from reference TRBV25-1 and TRBJ2-5, the complete variable domain is EADIYQTPRYLVIGTGKKITLECSQTMGHDKMYWYQQDPGMELHLIHYSYGVNSTEKGDLSSESTVSRIRTEHFPLTLESARPSHTSQYLCASSELGGETQYFGPGTRLLVL.